This TCR beta chain was documented in a study of blood T cell repertoires in COVID-19. Original analysis: Amplification from reference gene primers served as the basis for estimated nucleated cell counts. Produced via immunoSEQ multiplex PCR; TCRdb's table is partial and in-frame only. V and J calls and clone size are as listed in that table; D and trimming were resolved from the DNA. The repertoire consists of some 100,000 clones, with more than 70% occurring once and the leading ten covering 4.5% to 5.5%. Germline CDR1 and CDR2: LGHDT and YNNKEL (reference sequence). This CDR3 contains 14 residues. Between the trimmed V and J ends, which lost 3 bases and 7 bases, there was a span of 12 bases.

This clonotype was obtained from a woman of 80 years or more with active COVID-19. This chain connects TRBV3-1 (or the pseudogene TRBV3-2) to TRBJ1-4; weak D call: TRBD1 (6 bases). The sequencing input was peripheral blood. The CDR3 DNA is TGTGCCAGCAGCCATCGGGGGGCAGGTGAAAAACTGTTTTTT. It is translated as CASSHRGAGEKLFF.